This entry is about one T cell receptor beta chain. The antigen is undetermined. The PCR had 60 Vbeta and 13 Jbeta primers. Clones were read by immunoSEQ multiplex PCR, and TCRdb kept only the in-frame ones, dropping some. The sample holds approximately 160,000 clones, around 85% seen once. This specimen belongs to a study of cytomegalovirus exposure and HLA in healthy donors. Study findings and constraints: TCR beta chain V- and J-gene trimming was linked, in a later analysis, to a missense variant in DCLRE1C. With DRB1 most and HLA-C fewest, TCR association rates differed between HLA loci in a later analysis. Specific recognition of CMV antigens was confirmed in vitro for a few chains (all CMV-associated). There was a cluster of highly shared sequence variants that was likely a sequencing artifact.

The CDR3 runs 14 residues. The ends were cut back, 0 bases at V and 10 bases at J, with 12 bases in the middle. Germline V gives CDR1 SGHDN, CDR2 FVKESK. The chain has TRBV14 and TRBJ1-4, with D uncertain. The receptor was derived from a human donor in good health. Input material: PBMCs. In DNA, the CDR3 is TGTGCCAGCAGCCAAGATTTGGGCGAAGGAAAACTGTTTTTT. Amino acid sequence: CASSQDLGEGKLFF.